These T cell receptor beta chains were read from a single sample in a study of radiotherapy plus CTLA-4 blockade in lung cancer. Produced via immunoSEQ multiplex PCR; TCRdb's table is partial and in-frame only. The data hold tens of thousands of clones, with around four fifths observed a single time. Source: peripheral blood, taken from a patient treated with radiotherapy plus ipilimumab. The receptors were sampled from a human donor with non-small cell lung cancer who had stable disease on radiotherapy plus ipilimumab. Each CDR3 is given with its conserved first and last residue. A D gene is named only where the DNA matches it firmly. Clone size, where shown, is once, few, many, or a class for clones that have expanded.

J,V,size,D,CDR3,DNA
TRBJ1-4,TRBV10-2,-,-,CASCSGQGEATNEKLFF,TGCGCCAGCTGTAGTGGGCAGGGTGAGGCAACTAATGAAAAACTGTTTTTT
TRBJ1-2,TRBV28,-,-,CASSTQTASSDTF,TGTGCCAGCTCAACCCAGACTGCTTCTAGCGACACCTTC
TRBJ2-7,TRBV28,few,TRBD1,CASSFGQGVTYEQYF,TGTGCCAGCAGTTTTGGACAGGGTGTCACCTACGAGCAGTACTTC
TRBJ1-1,TRBV9,-,-,CASSVIGGTEAFF,TGTGCCAGCAGCGTAATAGGGGGCACTGAAGCTTTCTTT
TRBJ1-2,TRBV19,-,-,CASSRTGYDYGYTF,TGTGCCAGTAGTAGAACAGGGTATGACTATGGCTACACCTTC
TRBJ2-7,TRBV28,few,-,CASSLSGASREQYF,TGTGCCAGCTCCCTTTCGGGGGCGTCAAGGGAGCAGTACTTC
TRBJ1-6,TRBV6-4,-,-,CASSEGIRSSPLHF,TGTGCCAGCAGTGAGGGTATCCGAAGTTCACCCCTCCACTTT
TRBJ1-4,TRBV30,-,-,CAWSGGATEEKLFF,TGTGCCTGGAGTGGGGGAGCAACCGAGGAAAAACTGTTTTTT
TRBJ2-2,TRBV28,-,TRBD2,CASSPRPAGVTGELFF,TGTGCCAGCAGCCCCCGACCAGCGGGAGTTACCGGGGAGCTGTTTTTT
TRBJ1-4,TRBV10-3,-,-,CAIKDSATNEKLFF,TGTGCCATCAAAGACTCCGCAACTAATGAAAAACTGTTTTTT
TRBJ1-5,TRBV6-1,once,-,CASTRRPWSNQPQHF,TGTGCCAGCACCAGAAGGCCTTGGAGCAATCAGCCCCAGCATTTT
TRBJ2-6,TRBV15,-,-,CATSRGGNSGANVLTF,TGTGCCACCAGCAGAGGTGGGAACTCTGGGGCCAACGTCCTGACTTTC
TRBJ1-1,TRBV7-9,-,-,CASSPFGGLNTEAFF,TGTGCCAGCAGCCCATTTGGGGGCCTGAACACTGAAGCTTTCTTT
TRBJ2-6,TRBV4-1,-,-,CASSQRGNSGANVLTF,TGCGCCAGCAGCCAAAGAGGAAATTCTGGGGCCAACGTCCTGACTTTC
TRBJ2-1,TRBV5-4,-,-,CASTNYNEQFF,TGTGCCAGCACCAATTACAATGAGCAGTTCTTC
TRBJ2-3,TRBV20-1,-,-,CSAAEGDTQYF,TGCAGTGCTGCCGAGGGGGATACGCAGTATTTT
TRBJ2-1,TRBV9,once,TRBD2,CASSPLAGGQGEQFF,TGTGCCAGCAGCCCGCTAGCGGGAGGGCAGGGTGAGCAGTTCTTC
TRBJ2-1,TRBV7-3,-,-,CASSHPFWTILHEQFF,TGTGCCAGCAGCCACCCCTTCTGGACCATCCTCCATGAGCAGTTCTTC
TRBJ2-1,TRBV18,-,TRBD1,CASSPGQELRNEQFF,TGTGCCAGCTCACCCGGACAGGAACTTCGCAATGAGCAGTTCTTC
TRBJ2-3,TRBV11-2,-,-,CASSKNSPDTQYF,TGTGCCAGCAGCAAAAACTCCCCAGATACGCAGTATTTT
TRBJ2-1,TRBV18,-,-,CASSPQASLSQAEQFF,TGTGCCAGCTCACCTCAGGCTAGCTTGAGTCAAGCTGAGCAGTTCTTC
TRBJ2-7,TRBV2,-,TRBD1,CASRGTGVYEQYF,TGTGCCAGCAGGGGGACAGGGGTCTACGAGCAGTACTTC
TRBJ1-4,TRBV10-2,-,-,CASSAMGEKLFF,TGCGCCAGCAGTGCTATGGGGGAAAAACTGTTTTTT
TRBJ2-1,TRBV7-2,-,TRBD2,CASSLNALRRGVYNEQFF,TGTGCCAGCAGCTTAAATGCCCTGCGGCGGGGGGTCTACAATGAGCAGTTCTTC
TRBJ2-1,TRBV9,-,-,CASTKGGYEQFF,TGTGCCAGCACCAAGGGAGGTTATGAGCAGTTCTTC
TRBJ1-5,TRBV28,-,-,CASSSDRTNQPQHF,TGTGCCAGCAGTTCCGACAGGACCAATCAGCCCCAGCATTTT
TRBJ1-2,TRBV7-9,once,-,CASSLVGYGYTF,TGTGCCAGCAGCTTAGTGGGGTATGGCTACACCTTC
TRBJ2-2,TRBV7-9,-,TRBD2,CASSLGLAAGELFF,TGTGCCAGCAGCTTAGGACTAGCCGCCGGGGAGCTGTTTTTT
TRBJ2-1,TRBV6-4,-,TRBD1,CASSTTGTGYNEQFF,TGTGCCAGCAGTACTACCGGGACAGGCTACAATGAGCAGTTCTTC
TRBJ1-1,TRBV6-6,-,-,CASSRDRTEAFF,TGTGCCAGCAGTCGGGACCGCACTGAAGCTTTCTTT
TRBJ2-2,TRBV4-1,-,TRBD2,CASSKSGGTGELFF,TGCGCCAGCAGCAAAAGCGGGGGCACCGGGGAGCTGTTTTTT
TRBJ2-7,TRBV30,-,TRBD2,CAWSVRGGLPRGNYEQYF,TGTGCCTGGAGTGTACGCGGGGGGCTCCCCCGGGGAAACTACGAGCAGTACTTC
TRBJ2-7,TRBV27,-,TRBD1,CASTSGTGGFYEQYF,TGTGCCAGCACCTCCGGGACAGGGGGCTTTTACGAGCAGTACTTC
TRBJ1-5,TRBV6-1,-,-,CASGRGHGQPQHF,TGTGCCAGCGGGCGGGGGCACGGTCAGCCCCAGCATTTT
TRBJ2-1,TRBV7-3,-,TRBD2,CASSLTGTSGSSEQFF,TGTGCCAGCAGCTTGACCGGGACTAGCGGGAGTAGTGAGCAGTTCTTC
TRBJ1-1,TRBV9,-,-,CASSVGGAVGNTEAFF,TGTGCCAGCAGCGTAGGGGGAGCGGTGGGGAACACTGAAGCTTTCTTT
TRBJ1-4,TRBV2,once,-,CASTQAVTNEKLFF,TGTGCCAGCACCCAGGCGGTGACTAATGAAAAACTGTTTTTT
TRBJ2-1,TRBV6-5,-,-,CASSYRAEQFF,TGTGCCAGCAGTTACCGGGCTGAGCAGTTCTTC
TRBJ1-2,TRBV25-1,-,-,CASSEPRRDGLYGYTF,TGTGCCAGCAGTGAACCCCGCAGGGACGGTTTATATGGCTACACCTTC
TRBJ2-2,TRBV11-3,-,-,CASSPRVTGELFF,TGTGCCAGCAGCCCTAGGGTTACCGGGGAGCTGTTTTTT
TRBJ2-2,TRBV5-1,-,-,CASSLVGRTGELFF,TGCGCCAGCAGCTTGGTGGGCAGGACCGGGGAGCTGTTTTTT
TRBJ2-6,TRBV28,once,-,CASSFMGSGANVLTF,TGTGCCAGCAGTTTTATGGGCTCTGGGGCCAACGTCCTGACTTTC
TRBJ2-5,TRBV2,-,-,CASSPSSWGVRETQYF,TGTGCCAGCAGCCCCTCCTCTTGGGGGGTACGGGAGACCCAGTACTTC
TRBJ1-6,TRBV28,-,TRBD1,CASSLLGQGNSPLHF,TGTGCCAGCAGTTTATTGGGACAGGGAAATTCACCCCTCCACTTT
TRBJ2-5,TRBV4-2,-,TRBD1,CASSQERDRGPETQYF,TGTGCCAGCAGCCAAGAGCGGGACAGGGGGCCAGAGACCCAGTACTTC
TRBJ2-5,TRBV28,once,-,CASSPHRETQYF,TGTGCCAGCAGTCCGCACAGGGAGACCCAGTACTTC
TRBJ2-1,TRBV11-3,-,-,CASSLDRAGPPYNEQFF,TGTGCCAGCAGCTTAGATAGGGCAGGTCCCCCCTACAATGAGCAGTTCTTC
TRBJ1-3,TRBV19,-,-,CASSIPGSGGNTIYF,TGTGCCAGTAGTATCCCAGGCAGTGGAGGAAACACCATATATTTT
TRBJ2-7,TRBV18,-,TRBD2,CASSPSGLAGSPSYEQYF,TGTGCCAGCTCACCTTCCGGACTAGCGGGGTCCCCCTCCTACGAGCAGTACTTT
TRBJ1-6,TRBV6-5,-,TRBD1,CASRRQGAKNSPLHF,TGTGCCAGCAGACGACAGGGGGCGAAAAATTCACCCCTCCACTTT
TRBJ1-2,TRBV15,-,-,CATSPGGGNYGYTF,TGTGCCACCAGCCCGGGCGGGGGGAACTATGGCTACACCTTC
TRBJ2-3,TRBV19,-,TRBD2,CASSPGTSRTDTQYF,TGTGCCAGTTCCCCCGGGACTAGCCGGACAGATACGCAGTATTTT
TRBJ1-4,TRBV11-2,-,TRBD1,CASSLGTTGGREKLFF,TGTGCCAGCAGCTTAGGGACGACAGGGGGTCGTGAAAAACTGTTTTTT